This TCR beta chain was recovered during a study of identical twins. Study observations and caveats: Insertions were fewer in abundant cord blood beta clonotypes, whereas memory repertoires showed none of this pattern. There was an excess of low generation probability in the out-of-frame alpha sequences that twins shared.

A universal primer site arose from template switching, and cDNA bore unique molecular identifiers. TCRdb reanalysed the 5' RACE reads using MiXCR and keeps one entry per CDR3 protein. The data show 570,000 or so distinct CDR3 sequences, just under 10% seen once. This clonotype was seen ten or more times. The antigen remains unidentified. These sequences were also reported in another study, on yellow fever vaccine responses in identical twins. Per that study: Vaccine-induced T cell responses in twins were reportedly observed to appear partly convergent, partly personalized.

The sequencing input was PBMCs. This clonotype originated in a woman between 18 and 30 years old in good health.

The DNA for the CDR3 is TGTGCCAGCAGCTTATATGCTAGCGGTGACAATGAGCAGTTCTTC. Encoded protein: CASSLYASGDNEQFF. The chain has TRBV11-2 and TRBJ2-1; 7 bases are a match to TRBD2. This CDR3 region has 15 residues. Germline loops: CDR1 SGHAT, CDR2 FQNNGV. The J segment lost 5 bases and the V segment lost 2 bases, leaving 6 bases of the junction unmatched.